A selection of T cell receptor beta chains follows, all from one sample in a study of cytomegalovirus exposure and HLA in healthy donors. Repertoires were generated with immunoSEQ multiplex PCR, while TCRdb's copy carries only in-frame clones and drops some. In the table there are some 150,000 clones, 76% of which are singletons. The sample consisted of PBMCs. The receptors were sampled from a female donor in good health and CMV-seropositive. The conserved cysteine and the conserved F or W are not part of the CDR3 here. D genes are given only for firm matches. A clone size is listed for some rows: how often the clone was seen (once, few, many), or a class if it is expanded.

V | size | D | length | CDR3
TRBV27 | . | . | 11 | ASRSHNGNTIY
TRBV30 | . | TRBD1 | 12 | AWSPGTGAGELF
TRBV5-1 | . | TRBD1 | 14 | ANWTGISEGALAYT
TRBV10-1 | . | . | 13 | ASSETSRSTDTQY
TRBV6-1 | once | TRBD2 | 12 | ASSETVSGIEQY
TRBV28 | . | TRBD1 | 13 | ASSFGDTGGQTQY
TRBV18 | . | . | 11 | ASSPLGSNEQY
TRBV7-8 | . | . | 11 | ASSSTSYNEQF
TRBV6-5 | . | TRBD1 | 13 | ASSSIRDRGTEAF
TRBV11-2 | . | . | 12 | ASSHEHLNTEAF
TRBV6-5 | . | . | 10 | ASLKGADEQY
TRBV4-1 | . | . | 12 | ASAVLSGPYEQY
TRBV11-2 | once | TRBD1 | 13 | ASSSRDRDDYGYT
TRBV29-1 | . | . | 9 | SVDLQNEQF
TRBV9 | . | TRBD1 | 13 | ASSPDRATQYGYT
TRBV18 | . | . | 12 | ASSQQGTAGELF
TRBV2 | . | TRBD2 | 13 | ASTPSSGSNNEQF
TRBV6-1 | few | . | 12 | ASSPWSSYNEQF
TRBV29-1 | . | . | 13 | SVAAPGGEHYGYT
TRBV5-1 | once | TRBD1 | 14 | ASSLAGTGGNQPQH